The 23 T cell receptor beta chains below all came from one sample that was sequenced in a study of blood T cell repertoires in COVID-19 (dated by TCRdb to about 2020). The protocol used for the library was the immunoSEQ multiplex PCR assay. TCRdb obtained this table from immuneACCESS and retained in-frame rearrangements with V and J assigned. These tables miss some clones; where compared with another copy, unresolved V genes account for less than half of the shortfall, and the remainder is unexplained. The sample contains about 320,000 clones, roughly 85% of them found a single time. 1.5% to 2% of the sample is in the top ten clones. The sample was PBMCs or T cells enriched from blood (not recorded which). Receptors originate from a woman aged 25 to 39 who had been exposed to COVID-19.

This chain links TRBV27 with TRBJ2-1, with 10 bases that match TRBD2. Trimming took 4 bases from V and 6 from J; bases not matched to a gene: 12. This CDR3 has 17 amino acids. The V gene's germline CDR1 is MNHEY and CDR2 SMNVEV (reference sequence). Here the CDR3 reads CASSYPPQAGGLNEQFF. CDR3 coding DNA: TGTGCCAGCAGTTATCCACCCCAAGCGGGGGGGCTCAATGAGCAGTTCTTC.

This chain joins TRBV7-3 and TRBJ1-6, with a tentative D call TRBD1 (5 bases). The V and J ends lost 1 base and 5 bases respectively, with 9 bases between them. This CDR3 has 15 residues. Germline V gene data show CDR1 as SGHTA and CDR2 as FQGTGA. The CDR3 DNA reads as TGTGCCAGCAGCTTAAACTCGGGGGATAATTCACCCCTCCACTTT. It is translated as CASSLNSGDNSPLHF. Using reference TRBV7-3 and TRBJ1-6 for the parts outside the CDR3, the full variable domain is GAGVSQTPSNKVTEKGKYVELRCDPISGHTALYWYRQSLGQGPEFLIYFQGTGAADDSGLPNDRFFAVRPEGSVSTLKIQRTERGDSAVYLCASSLNSGDNSPLHFGNGTRLTVT.

The CDR3 coding sequence is TGTGCCAGCAGCGTATTGCCAGGAGGGGATCAGCCCCAGCATTTT. Residues: CASSVLPGGDQPQHF. V and J are TRBV9 and TRBJ1-5; a weak D match, TRBD1 (5 bases). The germline V gene encodes CDR1 SGDLS and CDR2 YYNGEE. V gave up 1 base and J gave up 5 bases, with 13 bases separating them. This CDR3 has 15 amino acids.

Only a few counts were recorded for this clone. The chain has TRBV5-4 and TRBJ2-1, with TRBD1 matching over 7 bases. Germline V gene data show CDR1 as SGHNT and CDR2 as YYREEE (reference sequence). The CDR3 has 14 amino acids. With V trimmed by 5 bases and J by 4 bases, 6 bases remained unmatched. The CDR3 loop reads CASSYDRAYNEQFF. The CDR3 coding sequence is TGTGCCAGCAGTTACGACAGGGCTTACAATGAGCAGTTCTTC.

This chain links TRBV13 with TRBJ2-1, with 7 bases lining up with TRBD1. The CDR3 length is 14 residues. V gave up 5 bases and J gave up 4 bases; unmatched junction bases: 5. Germline V gene sequence: CDR1 PRHDT, CDR2 FYEKMQ (reference sequence). The CDR3: CASSPRTGYNEQFF. The CDR3 DNA follows: TGTGCCAGCAGCCCCCGGACAGGTTACAATGAGCAGTTCTTC.

A few counts support this clone. The V call is TRBV12-5, the J call TRBJ2-7; 12 bases line up with TRBD1. This CDR3 has 17 residues. CDR1 is LGHNT, CDR2 FRNRAP, per germline. V was clipped by 4 bases and J by 3 bases; unmatched bases: 10. The CDR3 loop is CASGYETGTGGVYEQYF. The DNA of the CDR3 is TGTGCTAGTGGTTACGAAACCGGGACAGGGGGCGTCTACGAGCAGTACTTC.

The chain employs TRBV30 and TRBJ2-3; TRBD2 aligns across 11 bases. Germline V lookup: CDR1 GTSNPN, CDR2 SVGIG (reference sequence). The CDR3 covers 13 residues. The V and J ends lost 5 bases and 5 bases, in that order; junction bases with no gene match: 3. The CDR3 sequence is CAWLAGGKDTQYF. For the CDR3, the DNA is TGTGCCTGGCTAGCGGGAGGAAAAGATACGCAGTATTTT.

The rearrangement uses TRBV6-4 and TRBJ1-2; 10 bases match TRBD1. Unmatched junction bases numbered 2, after V lost 2 bases and J lost 5 bases. The CDR3 extends over 14 amino acids. Per the germline V gene, CDR1 is MRHNA and CDR2 is SNTAGT. Here the CDR3 DNA reads TGTGCCAGCAGTGACCGGGGACAGGGGTATGGCTACACCTTC. Amino acids: CASSDRGQGYGYTF.

This chain links TRBV11-1 with TRBJ1-1; D uncertain. This CDR3 contains 12 residues. CDR1 is SGHAT, CDR2 FQDESV, per germline (reference sequence). V gave up 3 bases and J gave up 6 bases, with 8 bases separating them. In nucleotides, the CDR3 is TGTGCCAGCAGCTTTTCAGAGGCTGAAGCTTTCTTT. Its protein product is CASSFSEAEAFF.

CDR3 amino acids: CASNTPGQGVNQPQHF. CDR3 DNA: TGTGCCAGCAATACACCTGGACAGGGCGTCAATCAGCCCCAGCATTTT. This chain connects TRBV28 to TRBJ1-5; 8 bases are a match to TRBD1. This CDR3 comprises 16 residues. Germline loops: CDR1 MDHEN, CDR2 SYDVKM. V dropped 7 bases and J dropped 3; count of bases not matched to a gene: 11.

The V and J genes are TRBV2 and TRBJ2-5; D is ambiguous. The V end lost 7 bases, the J end lost 2 bases, and 5 bases lay between the germline ends. Germline V CDR1 and CDR2: SNHLY, FYNNEI. This CDR3 comprises 11 residues. As DNA, the CDR3 is TGTGCCAGCAACAGTCAAGAGACCCAGTACTTC. This sequence encodes CASNSQETQYF.

This clone came up once. J is TRBJ1-2 and V is TRBV5-1; the D is unclear. The CDR3 extends over 14 amino acids. The V gene lost 4 bases and the J gene lost 0 bases, with 10 bases spanning the gap. Germline V gives CDR1 SGHRS, CDR2 YFSETQ. CDR3 sequence (DNA): TGCGCCAGCAGCGAGGGAGCAGCTAACTATGGCTACACCTTC. This sequence encodes CASSEGAANYGYTF.

The rearrangement joins TRBV5-1 to TRBJ2-3; TRBD2 matches 13 bases. Germline loops: CDR1 SGHRS, CDR2 YFSETQ. The CDR3 loop spans 20 amino acids. V shed 4 bases and J 4 bases; nucleotides not matched to a gene: 18. CDR3 DNA: TGCGCCAGCAGCCCTGTCACTAGCGGGAGGGCCCTGGTTAACCCAGATACGCAGTATTTT. Its protein is CASSPVTSGRALVNPDTQYF.

This rearrangement joins TRBV28 to TRBJ2-7, with a possible D match to TRBD2 (7 bases). The V end lost 6 bases, the J end lost 6 bases, and 21 bases lay between the germline ends. The germline CDR1 and CDR2 sequences are MDHEN and SYDVKM. This CDR3 is built from 15 residues. CDR3 sequence: CASSPIGGSRGEQYF. The CDR3 nucleotides are TGTGCCAGCAGCCCCATCGGCGGGAGCAGGGGCGAGCAGTACTTC.

The rearrangement uses TRBV2 and TRBJ1-1, with D maybe TRBD1 (6 bases). Germline CDR1 reads SNHLY; CDR2 reads FYNNEI. V was shortened by 0 bases and J by 5 bases, with 10 bases between the two germline ends. There are 14 residues in the CDR3. CDR3 bases: TGTGCCAGCAGTGAAGCCAGGGGAGGGACTGAAGCTTTCTTT. It is translated as CASSEARGGTEAFF.

The genes are TRBV7-9 and TRBJ2-7, with 8 bases identical to TRBD2. Germline V gives CDR1 SEHNR, CDR2 FQNEAQ (reference sequence). CDR3 length: 14 amino acids. Losses at the gene ends were 2 bases for V and 5 bases for J; bases not matched to a gene: 5. The CDR3 loop is CASSLLAGGHEQYF. As DNA, the CDR3 is TGTGCCAGCAGCTTACTTGCGGGGGGCCACGAGCAGTACTTC. Drawing the rest from reference TRBV7-9 and TRBJ2-7, the complete variable domain is DTGVSQNPRHKITKRGQNVTFRCDPISEHNRLYWYRQTLGQGPEFLTYFQNEAQLEKSRLLSDRFSAERPKGSFSTLEIQRTEQGDSAMYLCASSLLAGGHEQYFGPGTRLTVT.

The chain recombines TRBV13 with TRBJ2-7; TRBD2 matches 10 bases. There are 16 residues in the CDR3. Germline V gene data show CDR1 as PRHDT and CDR2 as FYEKMQ (reference sequence). V trimming: 5 bases; J trimming: 7 bases; junction bases outside the gene matches: 14. CDR3 protein: CASSPRLAGGHREQYF. CDR3 coding DNA: TGTGCCAGCAGCCCCCGACTAGCGGGCGGTCATCGGGAGCAGTACTTC.

The gene calls are TRBV29-1 and TRBJ1-6; 9 bases are shared with TRBD1. J gave up 7 bases and V 5 bases, and 6 bases lay outside the gene matches. Germline V gene lookup returns CDR1 SQVTM and CDR2 ANQGSEA. This CDR3 has 14 residues. This chain's CDR3 is CSVRQGVGNSPLHF. For the CDR3, the DNA is TGCAGCGTTCGACAGGGGGTAGGGAATTCACCCCTCCACTTT.

CDR3 coding DNA: TGTGCCAGCAGCCCTGAACAGGTTAATCAGCCCCAGCATTTT. Translating it yields CASSPEQVNQPQHF. The V call is TRBV28, the J call TRBJ1-5; tentative D call: TRBD1 (5 bases). V lost 6 bases to trimming and J lost 4 bases, with 13 bases between them. Germline-derived CDR1 and CDR2 are MDHEN and SYDVKM. The CDR3 contains 14 residues. The full variable domain, its missing parts supplied by reference TRBV28 and TRBJ1-5, is DVKVTQSSRYLVKRTGEKVFLECVQDMDHENMFWYRQDPGLGLRLIYFSYDVKMKEKGDIPEGYSVSREKKERFSLILESASTNQTSMYLCASSPEQVNQPQHFGDGTRLSIL.

This chain connects TRBV19 to TRBJ1-5, with 8 bases that match TRBD1. This CDR3 is built from 15 residues. V was clipped by 5 bases and J by 7 bases; unmatched bases: 10. Germline V CDR1 and CDR2: LNHDA, SQIVND (reference sequence). The CDR3 DNA is TGTGCCAGTAGTGGAGGACAGGGACGACAGCAGCCCCAGCATTTT. It encodes CASSGGQGRQQPQHF.

The V gene is TRBV7-3, the J gene TRBJ2-3; no reliable D call. Trimming pared 4 bases from V and 5 bases from J, leaving 4 bases between. In germline, CDR1 is SGHTA, CDR2 FQGTGA. The CDR3 runs to 11 residues. CDR3 protein: CASSSLDTQYF. Written as DNA, the CDR3 is TGTGCCAGCAGCTCACTAGATACGCAGTATTTT.

The gene calls are TRBV19 and TRBJ1-2; no clear D. Trimming pared 5 bases from V and 6 bases from J, leaving 7 bases between. From germline, CDR1 is LNHDA and CDR2 SQIVND (reference sequence). This CDR3 contains 11 residues. The DNA for the CDR3 is TGTGCCAGTAGTTTCGGGAATGGCTACACCTTC. Protein product: CASSFGNGYTF.

The chain joins TRBV27 to TRBJ1-6, with 7 nucleotides matching TRBD1. CDR3 length: 14 residues. V shed 6 bases and J 5 bases; nucleotides not matched to a gene: 4. Looked up from germline, CDR1 is MNHEY and CDR2 is SMNVEV (reference sequence). The CDR3 DNA reads as TGTGCCAGCAGGAGGGGGCCGAATAATTCACCCCTCCACTTT. Translation gives CASRRGPNNSPLHF.